A single sample gave rise to the 22 T cell receptor beta chains below, sequenced in a study of shared clonotypes between healthy human individuals. Some clones are missing from TCRdb's copy, which holds only in-frame ones; the method was immunoSEQ multiplex PCR. The sample includes roughly 2,500,000 clones, approximately 93% of them seen just once. What was sequenced was naive CD4+ T cells from PBMCs. As to subset: CD45RA+ positively selected. Receptor source: a man aged 18 to 29 in good health. Some clones in this sample may be carry-over from other donors' samples.

The V call is TRBV6-5, the J call TRBJ2-7; D possibly corresponds to TRBD1 (5 bases). Germline-derived CDR1 and CDR2 are MNHEY and SVGAGI. V shed 0 bases and J shed 5 bases, with 17 bases lying between them. The CDR3 covers 16 residues. In DNA form, the CDR3 reads TGTGCCAGCAGTTACTCCGTTGGGGCAGATATGAACGAGCAGTACTTC. It specifies CASSYSVGADMNEQYF.

In this sample, this clone turned up a few times. The chain links TRBV10-3 to TRBJ1-2; possibly TRBD1 for D (5 bases). V lost 4 bases, J lost 7 bases, and 10 bases lay in between. Germline V gives CDR1 ENHRY, CDR2 SYGVKD. The CDR3 is made up of 12 amino acids. Written as DNA, the CDR3 is TGTGCCATCAGTGGGGGCCCAGGTGGCTACACCTTC. Its protein product is CAISGGPGGYTF.

The CDR3 here is CACRLGQANSPLHF. CDR3 nucleotides: TGTGCCTGTCGTCTGGGACAGGCCAATTCACCCCTCCACTTT. This chain connects TRBV30 to TRBJ1-6, with 8 bases fitting TRBD1. The CDR3 covers 14 residues. The germline CDR1 and CDR2 sequences are GTSNPN and SVGIG (reference sequence). The V segment lost 6 bases and the J segment 7 bases; nucleotides outside the gene matches: 8.

In this sample, this clone turned up a few times. The chain couples TRBV7-8 to TRBJ1-1, with D unresolved. Germline V gene lookup returns CDR1 SGHVS and CDR2 FQNEAQ. This CDR3 region has 12 residues. The V end was cut by 6 bases, the J end by 7 bases, with 12 bases between. The CDR3, as DNA: TGTGCCAGCAGTTTCGATCCGGGTGAAGCTTTCTTT. Translating it yields CASSFDPGEAFF. Full variable domain (rest looked up from reference TRBV7-8 and TRBJ1-1): GAGVSQSPRYKVAKRGQDVALRCDPISGHVSLFWYQQALGQGPEFLTYFQNEAQLDKSGLPSDRFFAERPEGSVSTLKIQRTQQEDSAVYLCASSFDPGEAFFGQGTRLTVV.

The chain combines TRBV12-2 with TRBJ2-2; whether TRBD1, the table's D call, matches the DNA was not checked. TRBV12-2 is designated a pseudogene. The CDR3 covers 13 residues. CDR3 bases: TGTGCAAGTCGCTCGACATACACCGGGGAGCTGTTTTTT. It translates to CASRSTYTGELFF.

This clone was recorded only once. The genes are TRBV5-1 and TRBJ2-7; 9 nucleotides match TRBD2. The trim removed 4 bases at V and 5 bases at J, leaving 13 bases unmatched. CDR1 is SGHRS and CDR2 is YFSETQ in the germline V gene. This CDR3 region has 16 residues. CDR3 residues: CASSPRPGGRVNEQYF. DNA of the CDR3: TGCGCCAGCAGCCCAAGACCTGGCGGGAGGGTCAACGAGCAGTACTTC.

The V gene is TRBV7-3, the J gene TRBJ2-3; 16 nucleotides match TRBD2. Germline V lookup: CDR1 SGHTA, CDR2 FQGTGA. This CDR3 has 16 residues. V trimming: 5 bases; J trimming: 5 bases; junction bases outside the gene matches: 4. CDR3 in DNA: TGTGCCAGCAGCGATGGGACTAGCGGGAGGGGAGATACGCAGTATTTT. It codes for CASSDGTSGRGDTQYF.

This clone has more than one count but fewer than ten. The V and J genes are TRBV9 and TRBJ1-5; D may be TRBD1 (6 bases). The CDR3 loop spans 15 amino acids. Germline loops: CDR1 SGDLS, CDR2 YYNGEE. Trimming took 0 bases from V and 5 from J, leaving 12 bases between them. CDR3 sequence (DNA): TGTGCCAGCAGCGTAGCAGGGGAGCGGGATCAGCCCCAGCATTTT. Amino acid sequence: CASSVAGERDQPQHF.

The V gene is TRBV6-1, the J gene TRBJ2-7; D is unclear. The V end was cut by 6 bases, the J end by 1 base, with 7 bases between. CDR1 is MNHNS and CDR2 is SASEGT in the germline V gene. The CDR3 runs 12 residues. The CDR3 DNA reads as TGTGCCAGCAGAGGCCCATCCTACGAGCAGTACTTC. As protein: CASRGPSYEQYF.

The chain uses TRBV28 and TRBJ2-7; 12 bases fit TRBD2. This CDR3 spans 20 amino acids. The ends lost 6 bases at V and 3 bases at J; junction bases unmatched: 21. Germline V lookup: CDR1 MDHEN, CDR2 SYDVKM. As DNA, the CDR3 is TGTGCCAGCAGGCAGACAGGGGCCTATCTAGCGGGAGGGAGAGACTACGAGCAGTACTTC. Translated: CASRQTGAYLAGGRDYEQYF.

A few counts support this clone. The sample contains more than one DNA sequence encoding this CDR3. The chain links TRBV30 to TRBJ1-5, with TRBD1 matching 8 bases. The CDR3 is 14 amino acids. Germline CDR1 is GTSNPN and CDR2 is SVGIG (reference sequence). With V trimmed by 0 bases and J by 2 bases, 0 bases remained unmatched. CDR3 amino acids: CAWSVQGGNQPQHF. Written as DNA, the CDR3 is TGTGCCTGGAGTGTACAGGGGGGCAATCAGCCCCAGCATTTT.

This sequence joins TRBV29-1 and TRBJ2-3, with 7 bases fitting TRBD2. J was trimmed by 4 bases and V by 4 bases; bases with no gene match: 14. Germline CDR1 is SQVTM and CDR2 is ANQGSEA. The CDR3 contains 16 residues. In DNA form, the CDR3 reads TGCAGCGTTGGGGGCTCGCGGGGGAGACTTCCAGATACGCAGTATTTT. Its protein product is CSVGGSRGRLPDTQYF.

The V gene is TRBV4-2, the J gene TRBJ2-5; weak D call: TRBD2 (6 bases). CDR1 and CDR2 (germline): LGHNA, YNFKEQ. Trimming shortened V by 1 base and J by 1 base, and 19 bases separated the two germline ends. This CDR3 comprises 18 residues. The CDR3 loop is CASSQADRGSGVQETQYF. CDR3 bases: TGTGCCAGCAGCCAAGCTGATAGGGGTAGCGGAGTCCAAGAGACCCAGTACTTC.

The chain employs TRBV6-4 and TRBJ2-1, with 7 bases matching TRBD1. CDR1 is MRHNA, CDR2 SNTAGT, per germline. J was trimmed by 4 bases and V by 0 bases; bases with no gene match: 6. This CDR3 has 16 residues. In nucleotides, the CDR3 is TGTGCCAGCAGTGACTCCGGGTCAGGGGGATACAATGAGCAGTTCTTC. Its protein is CASSDSGSGGYNEQFF.

This chain connects TRBV7-9 to TRBJ1-1, with D hard to call. The CDR3 is 15 residues long. Trimming stripped 1 base from V and 5 bases from J, with 14 bases between. Germline CDR1 is SEHNR and CDR2 is FQNEAQ (reference sequence). CDR3 in amino acids: CASSLGGTRETEAFF. The CDR3 nucleotides read TGTGCCAGCAGCTTAGGGGGAACACGTGAAACTGAAGCTTTCTTT.

The V call is TRBV5-4, the J call TRBJ1-2, with 10 bases aligning to TRBD1. Germline CDR1 reads SGHNT; CDR2 reads YYREEE (reference sequence). The CDR3 totals 14 residues. J lost 8 bases, V lost 0 bases, and 4 bases had no gene match. CDR3 in amino acids: CASSLVDRGRGYTF. CDR3 nucleotide sequence: TGTGCCAGCAGCTTGGTGGACAGGGGGAGAGGCTACACCTTC.

The chain combines TRBV10-3 with TRBJ2-7, with D perhaps matching TRBD1 (6 bases). V was shortened by 1 base and J by 6 bases, with 16 bases between the two germline ends. Per the germline V gene, CDR1 is ENHRY and CDR2 is SYGVKD. The CDR3 is made up of 15 amino acids. CDR3 residues: CAISEFGGAYGEQYF. The DNA of the CDR3 is TGTGCCATCAGTGAGTTTGGGGGCGCTTACGGCGAGCAGTACTTC.

The V call is TRBV28, the J call TRBJ1-2; D perhaps matches TRBD1 (6 bases). The CDR3 runs 15 residues. The V end was cut by 2 bases, the J end by 5 bases, with 15 bases between. CDR1 MDHEN and CDR2 SYDVKM come from the germline V gene. The CDR3 DNA reads as TGTGCCAGCAGTTTAACCGATTCAGGGGTTTATGGCTACACCTTC. Amino acid sequence: CASSLTDSGVYGYTF.

This chain uses TRBV2 with TRBJ2-3, with D maybe TRBD1 (6 bases). Trimming stripped 2 bases from V and 8 bases from J, with 20 bases between. CDR1 is SNHLY and CDR2 is FYNNEI in the germline V gene. The CDR3 contains 16 residues. CDR3 sequence reads: CASSERGNEVFTTQYF. The CDR3 bases are TGTGCCAGCAGTGAAAGGGGGAACGAGGTGTTTACTACGCAGTATTTT.

CDR3 protein: CASSPRGAGGYEQYF. The CDR3 coding sequence is TGTGCCAGCAGCCCCCGGGGAGCGGGAGGCTACGAGCAGTACTTC. The chain recombines TRBV13 with TRBJ2-7; TRBD2 agrees at 9 bases. Germline V gives CDR1 PRHDT, CDR2 FYEKMQ (reference sequence). The CDR3 sequence is 15 residues long. With 5 bases clipped from V and 3 bases from J, the junction kept 8 bases outside the gene matches.

This rearrangement joins TRBV14 to TRBJ2-5; D call uncertain. The V end lost 11 bases, the J end lost 7 bases, and 8 bases lay between the germline ends. The germline V gene has CDR1 SGHDN and CDR2 FVKESK. The CDR3 spans 9 residues. The CDR3 loop reads CADTGTQYF. In nucleotides, the CDR3 is TGTGCCGACACGGGGACCCAGTACTTC.

This clone was seen a single time. The sample holds other DNA sequences that translate to the same CDR3. The V and J genes are TRBV9 and TRBJ2-7; a weak D match, TRBD1 (6 bases). The CDR3 consists of 14 residues. Per the germline V gene, CDR1 is SGDLS and CDR2 is YYNGEE. Trimming took 0 bases from V and 4 from J, leaving 11 bases between them. CDR3 in DNA: TGTGCCAGCAGCGTAGGTACAGGGTTTTACGAGCAGTACTTC. It codes for CASSVGTGFYEQYF.